This T cell receptor beta chain originates from a study of cytomegalovirus exposure and HLA in healthy donors. Study-wide results and caveats: A later analysis showed HLA-associated TCR beta chains outstripping equally common others in clonal expansion. Generally TCR sequences proved uncommon, though certain public TCRs appeared in numerous donors. The study reported that TCR beta sequences accurately predicted HLA-A and HLA-B alleles in most subjects.

This PCR relied on a set of 60 Vbeta primers and 13 Jbeta primers. Data came from immunoSEQ multiplex PCR; TCRdb stores just in-frame clones and leaves some out. The sample has about 160,000 clones; roughly 84% are singletons. Note on this clone: The antigen is undetermined.

From germline, CDR1 is KGHSH and CDR2 LQKENI. Trimming cost V 3 bases and J 1 base, with 15 bases left between them. The length of the CDR3 is 16 residues. Sequencing was done on a sample of PBMCs. The source of this sequence is a male donor in good health and CMV-seronegative. The rearrangement links TRBV18 to TRBJ1-2; D not resolved. The CDR3 reads CASSPLTGVFNYGYTF. In DNA form, the CDR3 reads TGTGCCAGCTCACCTCTGACGGGAGTATTTAACTATGGCTACACCTTC.